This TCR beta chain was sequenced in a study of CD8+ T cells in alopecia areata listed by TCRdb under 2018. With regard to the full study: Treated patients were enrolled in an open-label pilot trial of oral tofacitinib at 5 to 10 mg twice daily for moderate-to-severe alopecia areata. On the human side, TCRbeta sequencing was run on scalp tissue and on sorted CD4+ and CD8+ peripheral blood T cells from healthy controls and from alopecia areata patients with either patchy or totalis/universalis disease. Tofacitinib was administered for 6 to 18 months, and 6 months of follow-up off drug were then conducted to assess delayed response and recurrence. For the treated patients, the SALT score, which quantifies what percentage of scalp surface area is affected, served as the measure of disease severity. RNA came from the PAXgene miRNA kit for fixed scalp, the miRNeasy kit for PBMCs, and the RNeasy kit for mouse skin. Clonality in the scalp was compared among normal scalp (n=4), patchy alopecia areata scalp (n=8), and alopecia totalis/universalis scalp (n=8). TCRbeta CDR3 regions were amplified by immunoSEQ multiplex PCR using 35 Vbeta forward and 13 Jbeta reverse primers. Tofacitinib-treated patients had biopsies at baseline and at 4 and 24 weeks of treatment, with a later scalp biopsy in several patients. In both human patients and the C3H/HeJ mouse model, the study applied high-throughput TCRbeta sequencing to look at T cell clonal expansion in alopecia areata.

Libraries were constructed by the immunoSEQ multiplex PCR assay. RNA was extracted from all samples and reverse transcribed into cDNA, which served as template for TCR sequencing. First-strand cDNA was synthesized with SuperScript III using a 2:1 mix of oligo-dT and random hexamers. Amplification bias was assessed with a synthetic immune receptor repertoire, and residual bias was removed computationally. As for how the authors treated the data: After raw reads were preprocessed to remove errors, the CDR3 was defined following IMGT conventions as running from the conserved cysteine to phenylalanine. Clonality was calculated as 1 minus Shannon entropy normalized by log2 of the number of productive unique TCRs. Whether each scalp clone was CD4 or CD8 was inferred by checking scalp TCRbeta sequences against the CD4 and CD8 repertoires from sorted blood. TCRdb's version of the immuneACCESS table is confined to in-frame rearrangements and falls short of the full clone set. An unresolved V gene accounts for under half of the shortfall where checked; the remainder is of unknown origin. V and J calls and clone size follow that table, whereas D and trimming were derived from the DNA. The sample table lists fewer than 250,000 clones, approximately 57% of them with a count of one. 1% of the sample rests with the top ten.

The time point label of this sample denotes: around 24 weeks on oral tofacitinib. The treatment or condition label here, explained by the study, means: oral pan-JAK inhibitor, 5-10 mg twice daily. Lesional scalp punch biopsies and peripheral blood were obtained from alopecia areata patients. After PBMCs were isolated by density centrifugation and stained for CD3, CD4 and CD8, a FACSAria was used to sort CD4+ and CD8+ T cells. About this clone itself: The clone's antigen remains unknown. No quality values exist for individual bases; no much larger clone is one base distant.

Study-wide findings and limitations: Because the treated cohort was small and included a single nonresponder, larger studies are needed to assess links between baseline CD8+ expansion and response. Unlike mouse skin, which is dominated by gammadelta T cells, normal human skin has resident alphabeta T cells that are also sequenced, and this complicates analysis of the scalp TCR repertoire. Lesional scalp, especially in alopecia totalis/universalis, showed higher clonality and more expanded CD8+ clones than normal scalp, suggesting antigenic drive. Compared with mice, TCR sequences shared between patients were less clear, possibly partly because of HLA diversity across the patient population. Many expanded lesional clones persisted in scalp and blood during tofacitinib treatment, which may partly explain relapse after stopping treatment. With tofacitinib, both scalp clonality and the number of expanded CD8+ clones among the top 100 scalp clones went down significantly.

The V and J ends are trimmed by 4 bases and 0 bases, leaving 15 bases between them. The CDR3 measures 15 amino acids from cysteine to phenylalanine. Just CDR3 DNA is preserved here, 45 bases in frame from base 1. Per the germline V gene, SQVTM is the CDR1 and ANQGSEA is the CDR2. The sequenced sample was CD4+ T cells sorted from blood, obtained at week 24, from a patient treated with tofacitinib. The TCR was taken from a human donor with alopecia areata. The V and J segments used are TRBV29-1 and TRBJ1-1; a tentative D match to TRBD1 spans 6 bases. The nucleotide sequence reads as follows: TGCAGCGTTGTTCTGAGGGACACATTGAACACTGAAGCTTTCTTT. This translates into CSVVLRDTLNTEAFF. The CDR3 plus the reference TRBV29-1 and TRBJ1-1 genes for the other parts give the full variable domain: SAVISQKPSRDICQRGTSLTIQCQVDSQVTMMFWYRQQPGQSLTLIATANQGSEATYESGFVIDKFPISRPNLTFSTLTVSNMSPEDSSIYLCSVVLRDTLNTEAFFGQGTRLTVV.